These 21 T cell receptor beta chains came from one sample sequenced in a study of OX40 agonist ivuxolimab in advanced cancers. Sequencing was performed with immunoSEQ multiplex PCR; in TCRdb, only in-frame clones are kept and a portion is missing. The data contain roughly 48,000 clones, less than 85% of them singletons. Sequenced material: CD4+ or CD8+ T cells sorted from blood, taken in a trial of the OX40 agonist ivuxolimab. The receptors originated from an adult with an advanced solid tumor such as melanoma, head and neck, liver or kidney cancer.

The chain has TRBV19 and TRBJ2-1, with D perhaps TRBD2 (5 bases). This CDR3 region has 16 residues. V dropped 6 bases and J dropped 3 bases, with 18 bases sitting between them. Germline V CDR1 and CDR2: LNHDA, SQIVND (reference sequence). The CDR3: CASRPRGPEGYNEQFF. In DNA, the CDR3 is TGTGCCAGTAGGCCCCGGGGTCCTGAGGGCTACAATGAGCAGTTCTTC.

The V gene is TRBV5-1, the J gene TRBJ2-7; 13 positions agree with TRBD2. The J segment lost 0 bases and the V segment lost 1 base, leaving 22 bases of the junction unmatched. CDR1 and CDR2 (germline): SGHRS, YFSETQ. The CDR3 loop spans 23 amino acids. The DNA of the CDR3 is TGCGCCAGCAGCTTGTTAGGGCTCAGTCCCCCGGGACTAGCGGGGCAAAGCTCCTACGAGCAGTACTTC. Protein product: CASSLLGLSPPGLAGQSSYEQYF.

The V call is TRBV6-6, the J call TRBJ1-6; perhaps TRBD1 as D (5 bases). The V gene lost 0 bases and the J gene lost 8 bases, with 11 bases spanning the gap. This CDR3 is 15 amino acids long. The germline V gene encodes CDR1 MNHNY and CDR2 SVGAGI (reference sequence). The CDR3 bases are TGTGCCAGCAGTTACTCGAGAGGGGTCGATTCACCCCTCCACTTT. Translating it yields CASSYSRGVDSPLHF.

This clone has just one count. The V and J genes are TRBV5-1 and TRBJ2-2; D ambiguous. The germline V gene has CDR1 SGHRS and CDR2 YFSETQ. Trimming removed 0 bases at V and 3 bases at J, with 9 bases between. This CDR3 has 15 amino acids. The CDR3 here is CASSLVLADTGELFF. The CDR3 DNA follows: TGCGCCAGCAGCTTGGTGCTTGCGGACACCGGGGAGCTGTTTTTT.

This clone turned up a few times. The V and J genes are TRBV9 and TRBJ2-1; 7 positions agree with TRBD2. The CDR3 contains 15 residues. V lost 0 bases, J lost 6 bases, and 6 bases stayed unmatched. Germline V gene data show CDR1 as SGDLS and CDR2 as YYNGEE. The CDR3, as DNA: TGTGCCAGCAGCGTAGCGCTAGCGGCTCTCAATGAGCAGTTCTTC. Translated: CASSVALAALNEQFF.

The chain employs TRBV6-1 and TRBJ1-5; D uncertain. Trimming left V 7 bases short and J 5 bases short, with 6 bases between. CDR3 length: 11 residues. CDR1 and CDR2 from the germline V gene are MNHNS and SASEGT. CDR3 in DNA: TGTGCCAGCACCACACATCAGCCCCAGCATTTT. Its translation is CASTTHQPQHF.

This clone was counted a few times. This chain connects TRBV2 to TRBJ1-2, with 7 bases aligning to TRBD1. The CDR3 sequence is 14 residues long. Germline CDR1 reads SNHLY; CDR2 reads FYNNEI. The V and J ends lost 7 bases and 3 bases, in that order; junction bases with no gene match: 8. CDR3 sequence (DNA): TGTGCCAGCAACAGGGGTGGCAGTCACTATGGCTACACCTTC. It translates to CASNRGGSHYGYTF. The whole variable domain, filled in from reference TRBV2 and TRBJ1-2, reads EPEVTQTPSHQVTQMGQEVILRCVPISNHLYFYWYRQILGQKVEFLVSFYNNEISEKSEIFDDQFSVERPDGSNFTLKIRSTKLEDSAMYFCASNRGGSHYGYTFGSGTRLTVV.

The rearrangement uses TRBV4-2 and TRBJ2-3; the D is unclear. The CDR3 runs to 14 residues. Germline V gives CDR1 LGHNA, CDR2 YNFKEQ. V was shortened by 4 bases and J by 1 base, with 9 bases between the two germline ends. For the CDR3, the DNA is TGTGCCAGCAGCCCCGGCACCGGCACAGATACGCAGTATTTT. Translation: CASSPGTGTDTQYF.

By proportion, this clone is medium-sized. This chain links TRBV27 with TRBJ2-2; D unresolved. Germline assignment: CDR1 MNHEY and CDR2 SMNVEV (reference sequence). Trimming pared 8 bases from V and 1 base from J, leaving 5 bases between. This CDR3 region has 12 residues. In nucleotides, the CDR3 is TGTGCCAGCGGTCGGAACACCGGGGAGCTGTTTTTT. Its translation is CASGRNTGELFF.

Only one count was recorded for this clone. CDR3 loop: CASSPADREDEQFF. CDR3 DNA sequence: TGTGCCAGCAGCCCAGCGGACAGGGAAGATGAGCAGTTCTTC. This chain uses TRBV7-8 with TRBJ2-1; 8 nucleotides agree with TRBD1. J gave up 8 bases and V 5 bases, and 8 bases lay outside the gene matches. Germline CDR1 SGHVS, CDR2 FQNEAQ. This CDR3 spans 14 amino acids.

The chain combines TRBV7-2 with TRBJ2-7; D is possibly TRBD1 or TRBD2 (5 bases each). The CDR3 spans 12 residues. Trimming removed 5 bases at V and 7 bases at J, with 12 bases between. Germline assignment: CDR1 SGHTA and CDR2 FQGNSA. The CDR3, as DNA: TGTGCCAGCAGCCCCGGGACCAGGGAGCAGTACTTC. Protein product: CASSPGTREQYF.

V usage is TRBV5-4 and J usage is TRBJ2-7, with 10 bases matching TRBD1. Germline values: CDR1 SGHNT, CDR2 YYREEE (reference sequence). The junction had 5 bases not matched to a gene; V was cut back by 3 bases and J by 5 bases. This CDR3 is built from 14 residues. The CDR3 loop is CASSSGQGRHEQYF. The CDR3 DNA follows: TGTGCCAGCAGCTCGGGACAGGGGAGGCACGAGCAGTACTTC.

This clone has only one observation. The chain couples TRBV5-5 to TRBJ1-1, with unresolved D. The CDR3 runs 13 residues. From germline, CDR1 is SGHKS and CDR2 YYEKEE (reference sequence). V dropped 5 bases and J dropped 0 bases, with 8 bases sitting between them. The CDR3 here is CASSWALNTEAFF. CDR3 bases: TGTGCCAGCAGTTGGGCCCTGAACACTGAAGCTTTCTTT.

The gene calls are TRBV5-8 and TRBJ1-1, with D uncertain. The CDR3 has 13 amino acids. The germline gives CDR1 SGHTS, CDR2 YDEGEE. Trimming took 4 bases from V and 7 from J, leaving 14 bases between them. The CDR3 sequence: CASSLVEGSEAFF. Written as DNA, the CDR3 is TGTGCCAGCAGCCTTGTAGAAGGCAGTGAAGCTTTCTTT.

The V and J genes are TRBV7-2 and TRBJ2-1, with D perhaps matching TRBD2 (6 bases). CDR1 is SGHTA, CDR2 FQGNSA, per germline. The CDR3 contains 13 residues. V was cut by 1 base and J by 9 bases, with 10 bases left in between. The CDR3 spells CASSLGLASEQFF. For the CDR3, the DNA is TGTGCCAGCAGCTTAGGGCTAGCGAGTGAGCAGTTCTTC.

In its sample, this clone was seen a few times. The chain employs TRBV6-5 and TRBJ2-1, with D perhaps given as TRBD1 or TRBD2 (5 bases each). The CDR3 length is 14 residues. Deletions cut 6 bases from V and 9 bases from J, with 18 bases between. Germline CDR1 reads MNHEY; CDR2 reads SVGAGI. The CDR3 bases are TGTGCCAGCAGCCGGGACCCCCAATCGGGTGAGCAGTTCTTC. Translated, it gives CASSRDPQSGEQFF.

This rearrangement joins TRBV5-1 to TRBJ2-2, with D possibly being TRBD2 (6 bases). Germline lookup yields CDR1 SGHRS and CDR2 YFSETQ. The CDR3 spans 13 residues. Trimming removed 7 bases from V and 6 bases from J, with 13 bases in between. The CDR3 sequence: CASVERASGELFF. As DNA, the CDR3 is TGCGCCAGCGTCGAGCGGGCCTCCGGGGAGCTGTTTTTT. Supplemented by reference TRBV5-1 and TRBJ2-2, the full variable domain reads KAGVTQTPRYLIKTRGQQVTLSCSPISGHRSVSWYQQTPGQGLQFLFEYFSETQRNKGNFPGRFSGRQFSNSRSEMNVSTLELGDSALYLCASVERASGELFFGEGSRLTVL.

The chain employs TRBV11-3 and TRBJ2-1; D is possibly TRBD2 (7 bases). The CDR3 loop spans 16 amino acids. Germline loops: CDR1 SGHNT, CDR2 YENEEA. V lost 5 bases to trimming and J lost 7 bases, with 21 bases between them. The chain's CDR3 is CASSPRGASGGNEQFF. Written as DNA, the CDR3 is TGTGCCAGCAGCCCACGGGGGGCTAGCGGTGGGAATGAGCAGTTCTTC. The full variable domain, rest sourced from reference TRBV11-3 and TRBJ2-1, is EAGVVQSPRYKIIEKKQPVAFWCNPISGHNTLYWYLQNLGQGPELLIRYENEEAVDDSQLPKDRFSAERLKGVDSTLKIQPAELGDSAVYLCASSPRGASGGNEQFFGPGTRLTVL.

The chain joins TRBV7-2 to TRBJ2-6; D is unresolved. The CDR3 consists of 13 residues. V was trimmed by 3 bases and J by 6 bases, leaving 6 bases between them. The germline CDR1 and CDR2 sequences are SGHTA and FQGNSA. CDR3 bases: TGTGCCAGCAGCTTTCTTTCGGCCAACGTCCTGACTTTC. This encodes CASSFLSANVLTF.

V usage is TRBV5-5 and J usage is TRBJ2-5, with 8 bases that match TRBD2. The CDR3 spans 15 residues. The germline CDR1 and CDR2 sequences are SGHKS and YYEKEE (reference sequence). Unmatched junction bases numbered 9, after V lost 3 bases and J lost 5 bases. CDR3 in amino acids: CASSWNGRARETQYF. CDR3 bases: TGTGCCAGCAGCTGGAACGGGAGGGCCAGGGAGACCCAGTACTTC.

The genes are TRBV5-4 and TRBJ1-5; 7 bases map to TRBD1. The CDR3 loop spans 17 amino acids. From germline, CDR1 is SGHNT and CDR2 YYREEE (reference sequence). Trimming removed 6 bases from V and 6 bases from J; junction bases left unmatched: 18. Here the CDR3 reads CASNCGKQGIDTQPQHF. CDR3 coding DNA: TGTGCCAGCAACTGCGGGAAACAGGGGATTGATACTCAGCCCCAGCATTTT.